The clone carrying this TCR beta chain was seen a few times. Its antigen remains unidentified. The record originates from a study of cytomegalovirus exposure and HLA in healthy donors. Study-level results: Accounts indicate the classifier identified cytomegalovirus status with strong specificity and sensitivity. The study designated about 160 TCR beta chains cytomegalovirus-associated.

TCRdb's table, derived via immunoSEQ multiplex PCR, lists solely in-frame clones and lacks some. The sample shows nearly 200,000 clones, roughly 88% of them seen only once. V was clipped by 4 bases and J by 7 bases, with 14 bases between them. This CDR3 contains 14 residues. Germline values: CDR1 MNHNS, CDR2 SASEGT. These donors were members of the roughly 110-subject validation cohort, a group separate from the approximately 680-subject first cohort. The sample comprised PBMCs. The chain joins TRBV6-1 to TRBJ1-5, with TRBD1 as a possible D gene (5 bases). The clonotype comes from a young woman in good health and CMV-seropositive. This CDR3 reads CASSVWGSVQPQHF. CDR3 DNA sequence: TGTGCCAGCAGTGTGTGGGGCTCAGTGCAGCCCCAGCATTTT.